The text below deals with one TCR beta chain. Antigen unknown. With 7 bases removed from V and 4 bases from J, the gap between germline ends came to 16 bases. Per the germline V gene, CDR1 is MDHEN and CDR2 is SYDVKM. This CDR3 comprises 15 residues. The sample comes from a study of cytomegalovirus exposure and HLA in healthy donors. The study's findings and limits: Some public TCRs appeared in many individuals, while most sequences were rare. Listed as cytomegalovirus-associated were over 150 TCR beta chains.

Primers for the PCR totalled 60 Vbeta and 13 Jbeta. Assay: immunoSEQ multiplex PCR; the TCRdb copy retains only in-frame clones and omits some. The sample records about 69,000 clones, under 80% being singletons. Sequenced input: PBMCs. The TCR was taken from a male donor in good health and CMV-seropositive. V is TRBV28 and J is TRBJ1-4; perhaps TRBD1 as D (5 bases). This CDR3 is CASTWGGTNNEKLFF. The CDR3 region has the DNA TGTGCCAGCACGTGGGGGGGTACCAATAATGAAAAACTGTTTTTT.